This TCR beta chain was identified during a study of blood T cell repertoires in COVID-19. Overall study context: PBMCs, B-cell-depleted T cells, or T cells were the source of the cDNA or gDNA that made up the material.

Produced via immunoSEQ multiplex PCR; TCRdb's table is partial and in-frame only. This table holds about 200,000 clones, over 75% found once. V lost 1 base and J 5 bases, leaving 16 bases between the germline ends. The CDR3 loop spans 15 amino acids. Germline V gives CDR1 SGHDT, CDR2 YYEEEE. The origin of this receptor is a human donor in a cohort sampled during active COVID-19. The V call is TRBV5-6, the J call TRBJ2-7; tentatively, D is TRBD2 (6 bases). Sequencing used peripheral blood. CDR3 loop: CASSLRVRGSDEQYF. CDR3 bases: TGTGCCAGCAGCTTGAGGGTCCGGGGGTCTGACGAGCAGTACTTC.